This is a list of T cell receptor beta chains from one sample in a study of T cell responses to AZD1222 COVID-19 vaccine. TCRdb's table, derived via immunoSEQ multiplex PCR, lists solely in-frame clones and lacks some. The table lists about 130,000 clones, 92% of them singletons. This specimen consisted of peripheral blood, obtained 28 days after the second AZD1222 dose. Receptors originate from an adult who received the AZD1222 COVID-19 vaccine. Both conserved end residues are trimmed from each CDR3.

J | V | CDR3
TRBJ2-5 | TRBV7-9 | ASSLVETQY
TRBJ1-6 | TRBV7-9 | ATAGLFYNSPLH
TRBJ1-3 | TRBV15 | ATSRGASGNTIY
TRBJ2-3 | TRBV9 | ASSVAPGGPDTQY
TRBJ2-3 | TRBV7-3 | ASSLNGRETQY
TRBJ1-3 | TRBV14 | ASSRTFPGNTIY
TRBJ2-2 | TRBV5-1 | ASKQEVTPGELF
TRBJ1-6 | TRBV11-1 | ASSRTGNNSPLH
TRBJ1-2 | TRBV5-1 | ASSAAQGSGYT
TRBJ2-1 | TRBV2 | ASSGHNEQF
TRBJ2-3 | TRBV7-2 | ASSLVLAGATDTQY
TRBJ2-3 | TRBV2 | ASKDRGVTDTQY
TRBJ2-7 | TRBV7-6 | ASSLASWNSYEQY
TRBJ1-6 | TRBV18 | ASSRDRELYNSPLH
TRBJ2-1 | TRBV9 | ASSGDRVLGEQF
TRBJ1-2 | TRBV30 | AWKRGSKYGYT
TRBJ1-3 | TRBV7-9 | ASSLGRAGGNTIY
TRBJ1-3 | TRBV7-6 | ASSSRGAGNTIY
TRBJ1-5 | TRBV2 | ASSRTGQDVSNQPQH
TRBJ2-1 | TRBV24-1 | ATSEAGTSGDEQF
TRBJ2-7 | TRBV5-1 | ASSLETNTYEQY
TRBJ2-3 | TRBV6-4 | ASSESGDTQY
TRBJ2-7 | TRBV15 | ATSSTTDRGLSYEQY
TRBJ1-2 | TRBV28 | ASSLEGRGYT
TRBJ1-2 | TRBV15 | ATSREDVGYGYT
TRBJ2-5 | TRBV25-1 | ASSEAGEQTQY
TRBJ1-2 | TRBV6-5 | ASSPTGGGYGYT
TRBJ1-1 | TRBV6-6 | ASNPDRAVNTEAF
TRBJ2-5 | TRBV24-1 | ATSDFTGRSQETQY
TRBJ1-1 | TRBV7-2 | ASTPETGWGTEAF
TRBJ2-1 | TRBV19 | ASTSWGAGGEYNEQF
TRBJ1-1 | TRBV7-7 | ASSLGTGVSTEAF
TRBJ2-3 | TRBV6-5 | ASSWGQGVRTDTQY
TRBJ2-1 | TRBV10-3 | AISPLSGERNEQF
TRBJ2-5 | TRBV7-8 | ASSLARTGGLETQY
TRBJ2-3 | TRBV7-2 | ASSGRQPSTDTQY
TRBJ2-3 | TRBV7-3 | ASSFDGSSTDTQY
TRBJ2-3 | TRBV14 | ASSQGPGGQY
TRBJ2-1 | TRBV30 | AWSVRSGINNEQF
TRBJ2-3 | TRBV9 | ASSQLAEGSTDTQY
TRBJ2-7 | TRBV30 | AWSRGGDSYEQY